Listed below are T cell receptor beta chains from one sample, sequenced in a study of regulatory T cells in long-lasting Graves disease. TCRdb recomputed calls from the multiplex PCR reads with MiXCR, one row per CDR3 protein. The data contain about 470,000 distinct CDR3 sequences, around a fifth of them singletons. Sample: peripheral blood mononuclear cells (PBMCs), taken when the disease was refractory, from a patient treated with antithyroid drugs. The source is a female donor with Graves disease. Both conserved end residues are part of each CDR3. D genes are given only for firm matches. Some rows have no size entry. The others give once, few or many, or a class for an expanded clone.

. | TRBJ1-2 | many | TRBV28 | TGTGCCAGCAGTTTGGTCGGGACCCTCTATGGCTACACCTTC | CASSLVGTLYGYTF
. | TRBJ1-2 | many | TRBV7-8 | TGTGCCAGCAGCTTATCCTCACCCCGGGACATATCTAACTATGGCTACACCTTC | CASSLSSPRDISNYGYTF
TRBD2 | TRBJ2-7 | many | TRBV29-1 | TGCAGCGTTGAACTAGCGGGAATCGACGAGCAGTACTTC | CSVELAGIDEQYF
. | TRBJ1-1 | . | TRBV6-1 | TGTGCCAGCAGCTCCCGGATGGGGGACACTGAAGCTTTCTTT | CASSSRMGDTEAFF
. | TRBJ2-5 | many | TRBV28 | TGTGCCAGCAGTCCGCTCAGTTGGGGAGAGACCCAGTACTTC | CASSPLSWGETQYF
. | TRBJ2-7 | few | TRBV30 | TGTGCCTGGAGGGGTAGGGTATCTGTGGGAGAGCAGTACTTC | CAWRGRVSVGEQYF
. | TRBJ2-5 | . | TRBV7-8 | TGTGCCAGCAGCTCCCCGAGGCAGGGGTGGGTGAAGACCCAGTACTTC | CASSSPRQGWVKTQYF
. | TRBJ1-4 | few | TRBV7-2 | TGTGCCAGCAGCTTAGGAAGTTCTAATGAAAAACTGTTTTTT | CASSLGSSNEKLFF
TRBD1 | TRBJ2-2 | few | TRBV6-1 | TGTGCCAGTTTTGGGACAGGGGGATTTGGCGGGGAGCTGTTTTTT | CASFGTGGFGGELFF
. | TRBJ2-2 | . | TRBV5-1 | TGCGCCAGCAGCTTCGGGCTAGCGCTAAACACCGGGGAGCTGTTTTTT | CASSFGLALNTGELFF
TRBD1 | TRBJ2-7 | few | TRBV3-1 | TGTGTCAGCAGCCAGGCAGGGGGCGTCTACGAGCAGTACTTC | CVSSQAGGVYEQYF
. | TRBJ1-1 | . | TRBV6-2/TRBV6-3 | TGTGCCAGCAGTTCCCGGGACACCGTCATGAACACTGAAGCTTTCTTT | CASSSRDTVMNTEAFF
TRBD1 | TRBJ1-2 | . | TRBV20-1 | TGCAGTGCTATGGGGGACACAGGGGGCTATGGCTACACCTTC | CSAMGDTGGYGYTF
TRBD2 | TRBJ2-7 | many | TRBV20-1 | TGCAGTGCTAGACCTCATAGCGGGGGAATCTACGAGCAGTACTTC | CSARPHSGGIYEQYF
TRBD2 | TRBJ2-1 | . | TRBV20-1 | TGCAGTGCTAGGGGGGGTAGCGGGAACAATGAGCAGTTCTTC | CSARGGSGNNEQFF
TRBD2 | TRBJ2-1 | . | TRBV7-3 | TGTTCCAGCAGCTCCCTAGCGGCGGACAATGAGCAGTTCTTC | CSSSSLAADNEQFF
TRBD1 | TRBJ2-7 | . | TRBV19 | TGTGCCAGTAGTATGGGCACAGGGGGCTACGGGCAGTACTTC | CASSMGTGGYGQYF
. | TRBJ2-5 | many | TRBV6-1 | TGTGCCAGCAGTGGTAGTAGCTTAGGGACCCAGTACTTC | CASSGSSLGTQYF
. | TRBJ2-2 | many | TRBV10-3 | TGTGCCATCAGTGAGTCGACTCCGGGACTCGGGGGCGGGGAGCTGTTTTTT | CAISESTPGLGGGELFF
TRBD1 | TRBJ1-2 | many | TRBV28 | TGTGCCAGCAGTTTAGTGGAGTGGGACAGGGACGGCTACACCTTC | CASSLVEWDRDGYTF
. | TRBJ1-2 | many | TRBV28 | TGTGCCAGCAGTCTGCGTTCCTATGGCTACACCTTC | CASSLRSYGYTF
. | TRBJ1-4 | many | TRBV25-1 | TGTGCCAGCAGTGGGGATCGCGGGACCTATGAAAAACTGTTTTTT | CASSGDRGTYEKLFF
. | TRBJ1-2 | many | TRBV28 | TGTGCCACCCGAGGGAGGGGAAACTATGGCTACACCTTC | CATRGRGNYGYTF
TRBD1 | TRBJ2-6 | once | TRBV12-3/TRBV12-4 | TGTGCCAGCAGCCCGGGACAGTGGTACCTGACTTTC | CASSPGQWYLTF
. | TRBJ1-1 | . | TRBV7-9 | TGCGCCAGCTTGGAGAACGTCGGGTCCACTGAAGCTTTCTTT | CASLENVGSTEAFF
. | TRBJ2-3 | . | TRBV12-3/TRBV12-4 | TGTGCCAGCAGTTTAGTCCCTAGCACAGATACGCAGTATTTT | CASSLVPSTDTQYF
. | TRBJ2-5 | . | TRBV12-3/TRBV12-4 | TGTGCCAGCAGGGGGGTCTGGGAGACCCAGTACTTC | CASRGVWETQYF
. | TRBJ2-7 | many | TRBV12-5 | TGTGCTAGTGGCAAGCTACGGTACGAGCAGTACTTC | CASGKLRYEQYF
. | TRBJ2-5 | many | TRBV12-5 | TGTGCTAGTGGTCCTGGACACACGGGAGTCGAGACCCAGTACTTC | CASGPGHTGVETQYF
. | TRBJ2-7 | many | TRBV28 | TGTGCCAGCAACAGGGACACCTACGAGCAGTACTTC | CASNRDTYEQYF
. | TRBJ1-1 | many | TRBV6-2/TRBV6-3 | TGTGCCAGCAGACGGGCCGCTGCAACAGGACACACTGAAGCTTTCTTT | CASRRAAATGHTEAFF